This T cell receptor (beta chain) is drawn from a study of T cell responses to AZD1222 COVID-19 vaccine. Study conclusions and caveats: Samples come after the peak T cell response, not at day 14.

In the case of this clone: Its antigen is unknown.

Assay used: immunoSEQ multiplex PCR; TCRdb lists only in-frame clones, some missing. The sample includes about 130,000 clones, 75% to 95% of them seen just once. Germline lookup yields CDR1 MDHEN and CDR2 SYDVKM. This CDR3 region has 14 residues. V lost 0 bases to trimming and J lost 2 bases, with 5 bases between them. The genes are TRBV28 and TRBJ1-3; D uncertain. This receptor was identified in an adult in good health. The material sequenced was peripheral blood, taken on day 0 of AZD1222 vaccination. The CDR3 is CASSLWEAGNTIYF. The CDR3 DNA reads as TGTGCCAGCAGTTTATGGGAAGCTGGAAACACCATATATTTT.